Shown below are 17 T cell receptor beta chains from a single sample sequenced in a study of blood T cell repertoires in COVID-19. Data came from immunoSEQ multiplex PCR; TCRdb stores just in-frame clones and leaves some out. The data show fewer than 300,000 clones, with about 85% seen just once and less than 5% held by the top ten. The sample consisted of peripheral blood. The receptor set was obtained from a man in his 60s who had recovered from COVID-19.

The J gene is TRBJ2-7, the V gene TRBV10-3; D is unresolved. CDR3 size: 13 residues. Germline CDR1 ENHRY, CDR2 SYGVKD. The V end lost 3 bases, the J end lost 2 bases, and 8 bases lay between the germline ends. The CDR3 sequence: CAISDGPPYEQYF. CDR3 nucleotide sequence: TGTGCCATCAGTGATGGGCCCCCCTACGAGCAGTACTTC.

V gene TRBV18 combines with J gene TRBJ2-1; no firm D call. Germline V gene sequence: CDR1 KGHSH, CDR2 LQKENI. The CDR3 sequence is 12 residues long. Trimming left V 1 base short and J 6 bases short, with 4 bases between. This CDR3 reads CASSPLSNEQFF. CDR3 DNA: TGTGCCAGCTCACCACTATCCAATGAGCAGTTCTTC.

The chain combines TRBV5-5 with TRBJ2-1; D gene unclear. The CDR3 extends over 11 amino acids. Germline V lookup: CDR1 SGHKS, CDR2 YYEKEE (reference sequence). V lost 3 bases and J lost 7, with 5 bases in between. The CDR3 nucleotides are TGTGCCAGCAGCTCCCCGAATGAGCAGTTCTTC. Translating gives CASSSPNEQFF.

The chain joins TRBV5-4 to TRBJ1-6; 7 bases map to TRBD1. V shed 4 bases and J 5 bases; nucleotides not matched to a gene: 9. Looked up from germline, CDR1 is SGHNT and CDR2 is YYREEE (reference sequence). The CDR3 loop spans 16 amino acids. CDR3: CASSPAPGQNNSPLHF. CDR3 in DNA: TGTGCCAGCAGCCCCGCCCCGGGACAGAATAATTCACCCCTCCACTTT.

V and J are TRBV5-1 and TRBJ1-2; 12 nucleotides line up with TRBD1. Germline trimming cut 1 base from V and 7 bases from J; bases unmatched to any gene: 8. The germline CDR1 and CDR2 sequences are SGHRS and YFSETQ. This CDR3 is built from 16 residues. CDR3 nucleotides: TGCGCCAGCAGCTTGTTCCCGGGACAGGGGGCTGGTGGCTACACCTTC. It is translated as CASSLFPGQGAGGYTF.

The rearrangement uses TRBV18 and TRBJ1-1, with D hard to call. Per the germline V gene, CDR1 is KGHSH and CDR2 is LQKENI. This CDR3 has 16 amino acids. Deletions cut 4 bases from V and 1 base from J, with 16 bases between. The CDR3 coding sequence is TGTGCCAGCTCACTTACCGGAAACGGAGGGAACACTGAAGCTTTCTTT. Its protein product is CASSLTGNGGNTEAFF.

The chain carries TRBV4-2 and TRBJ1-2; 12 nucleotides agree with TRBD1. Germline V lookup: CDR1 LGHNA, CDR2 YNFKEQ. The ends lost 3 bases at V and 5 bases at J; junction bases unmatched: 4. The CDR3 extends over 15 amino acids. As DNA, the CDR3 is TGTGCCAGCAGCCAGGGACAGGGGGCAGGATATGGCTACACCTTC. Its protein is CASSQGQGAGYGYTF.

The rearrangement links TRBV3-1 (or the pseudogene TRBV3-2) to TRBJ2-7; D not resolved. The CDR3 covers 12 residues. The germline CDR1 and CDR2 sequences are LGHDT and YNNKEL (reference sequence). V was clipped by 1 base and J by 6 bases, with 7 bases between them. CDR3: CASSQARAEQYF. The CDR3 region has the DNA TGTGCCAGCAGCCAAGCACGAGCCGAGCAGTACTTC.

This clone came up once. V gene TRBV5-4 combines with J gene TRBJ1-1; the D gene is possibly TRBD1 (6 bases). The germline V gene has CDR1 SGHNT and CDR2 YYREEE (reference sequence). The V end was cut by 3 bases, the J end by 1 base, with 13 bases between. This CDR3 has 15 amino acids. The chain's CDR3 is CASSSVRTANTEAFF. The CDR3 nucleotides read TGTGCCAGCAGCTCCGTTCGGACAGCGAACACTGAAGCTTTCTTT.

The chain is built from TRBV13 and TRBJ2-1; 8 bases line up with TRBD1. From germline, CDR1 is PRHDT and CDR2 FYEKMQ (reference sequence). The CDR3 runs to 16 residues. V trimming: 4 bases; J trimming: 10 bases; junction bases outside the gene matches: 15. The CDR3 region is CASSYGPAGRTGEQFF. CDR3 in DNA: TGTGCCAGCAGCTACGGCCCGGCGGGGAGGACAGGGGAGCAGTTCTTC.

The chain links TRBV12-3 or TRBV12-4 to TRBJ2-2; TRBD1 agrees at 7 bases. Trimming at V came to 6 bases and at J to 4 bases, leaving 2 bases not matched to a gene. The CDR3 runs 13 residues. CDR3 bases: TGTGCCAGCAGCAGGACAGGCACCGGGGAGCTGTTTTTT. Amino acids: CASSRTGTGELFF.

V is TRBV5-1 and J is TRBJ2-7; D perhaps matches TRBD1 (6 bases). The CDR3 is 15 residues long. Germline values: CDR1 SGHRS, CDR2 YFSETQ. V lost 0 bases and J lost 2, with 12 bases in between. The CDR3 reads CASSLETGRPYEQYF. CDR3 DNA: TGCGCCAGCAGCTTGGAGACAGGCAGACCCTACGAGCAGTACTTC.

The chain is built from TRBV24-1 and TRBJ2-3; TRBD1 aligns across 11 bases. The CDR3 consists of 16 residues. With V trimmed by 4 bases and J by 0 bases, 2 bases remained unmatched. From germline, CDR1 is KGHDR and CDR2 SFDVKD. This CDR3 is CATSDRDRGSTDTQYF. For the CDR3, the DNA is TGTGCCACCAGTGACCGGGACAGGGGGAGCACAGATACGCAGTATTTT.

The chain joins TRBV6-5 to TRBJ2-5, with 12 bases identical to TRBD2. V lost 8 bases and J lost 7; bases outside the gene matches: 11. The CDR3 loop spans 15 amino acids. Germline assignment: CDR1 MNHEY and CDR2 SVGAGI. In DNA, the CDR3 is TGTGCCAGCGGCAAGACTAGCGGGGGAACAGGGACCCAGTACTTC. Protein product: CASGKTSGGTGTQYF.

The chain couples TRBV11-1 to TRBJ2-3, with unresolved D. The germline CDR1 and CDR2 sequences are SGHAT and FQDESV (reference sequence). The V end was cut by 1 base, the J end by 2 bases, with 4 bases between. This CDR3 contains 13 residues. CDR3 nucleotide sequence: TGTGCCAGCAGCTTAGGACTCACAGATACGCAGTATTTT. It specifies CASSLGLTDTQYF.

This clone was recorded a few times. The chain links TRBV6-5 to TRBJ2-7, with a possible D match to TRBD1 (5 bases). The germline V and J ends were trimmed by 7 bases and 5 bases, with 15 bases remaining between them. Germline CDR1 reads MNHEY; CDR2 reads SVGAGI. CDR3 length: 13 amino acids. CDR3 loop: CASMVRGLHEQYF. The DNA for the CDR3 is TGTGCCAGCATGGTAAGGGGCTTGCACGAGCAGTACTTC.

The gene calls are TRBV6-2 or TRBV6-3 and TRBJ1-5; maybe TRBD1 (6 bases). Deletions cut 5 bases from V and 9 bases from J, with 8 bases between. This CDR3 has 11 amino acids. The germline gives CDR1 MNHEY, CDR2 SVGEGT. The CDR3 reads CASSRRGPQHF. DNA of the CDR3: TGTGCCAGCAGTCGCAGGGGGCCCCAGCATTTT.